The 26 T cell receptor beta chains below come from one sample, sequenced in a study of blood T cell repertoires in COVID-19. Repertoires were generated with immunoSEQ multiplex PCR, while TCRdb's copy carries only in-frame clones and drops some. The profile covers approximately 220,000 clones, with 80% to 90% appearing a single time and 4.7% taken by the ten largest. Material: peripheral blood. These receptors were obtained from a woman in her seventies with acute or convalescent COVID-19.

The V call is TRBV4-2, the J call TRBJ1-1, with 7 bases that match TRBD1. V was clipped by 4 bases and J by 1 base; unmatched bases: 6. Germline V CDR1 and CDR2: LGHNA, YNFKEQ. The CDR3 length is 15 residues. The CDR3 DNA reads TGTGCCAGCAGCCCGACAGGGATAGCGAACACTGAAGCTTTCTTT. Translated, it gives CASSPTGIANTEAFF.

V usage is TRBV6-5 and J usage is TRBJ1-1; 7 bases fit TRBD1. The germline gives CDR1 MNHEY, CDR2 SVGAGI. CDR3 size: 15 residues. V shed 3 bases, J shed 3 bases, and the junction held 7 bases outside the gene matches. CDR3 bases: TGTGCCAGCAGTTATCGAAGACAGGGTTACACTGAAGCTTTCTTT. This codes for CASSYRRQGYTEAFF.

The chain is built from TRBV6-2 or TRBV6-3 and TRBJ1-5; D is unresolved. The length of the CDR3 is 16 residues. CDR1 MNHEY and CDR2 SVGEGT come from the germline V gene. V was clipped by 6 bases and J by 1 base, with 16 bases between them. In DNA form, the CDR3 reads TGTGCCAGCAGCCGGCCCTGGGGAGCGAGCAATCAGCCCCAGCATTTT. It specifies CASSRPWGASNQPQHF.

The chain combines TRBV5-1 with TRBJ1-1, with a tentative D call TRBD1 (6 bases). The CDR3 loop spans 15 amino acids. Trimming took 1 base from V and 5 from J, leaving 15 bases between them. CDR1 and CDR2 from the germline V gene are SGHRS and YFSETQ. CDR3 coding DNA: TGCGCCAGCAGCTTGTCAGGACAGCTTGGGACTGAAGCTTTCTTT. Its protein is CASSLSGQLGTEAFF.

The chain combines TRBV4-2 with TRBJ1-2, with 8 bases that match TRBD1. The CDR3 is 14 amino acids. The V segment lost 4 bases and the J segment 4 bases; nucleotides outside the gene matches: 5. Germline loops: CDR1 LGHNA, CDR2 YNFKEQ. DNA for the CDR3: TGTGCCAGCAGCCCCGGGCAGGGGGCCTATGGCTACACCTTC. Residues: CASSPGQGAYGYTF.

As DNA, the CDR3 is TGCGCCAGCAGCTTGGAACAGGTAGCCGAGCAGTACTTC. Protein: CASSLEQVAEQYF. This chain connects TRBV5-1 to TRBJ2-7, with D possibly TRBD1 on 5 matching bases. CDR3 length: 13 residues. Trimming left V 0 bases short and J 6 bases short, with 10 bases between. Germline CDR1 reads SGHRS; CDR2 reads YFSETQ.

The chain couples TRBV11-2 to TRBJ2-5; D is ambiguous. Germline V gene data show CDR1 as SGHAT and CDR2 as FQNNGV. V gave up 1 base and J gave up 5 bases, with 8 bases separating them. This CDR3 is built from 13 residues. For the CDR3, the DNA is TGTGCCAGCAGCTTAGGTCGGGTGGAGACCCAGTACTTC. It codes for CASSLGRVETQYF.

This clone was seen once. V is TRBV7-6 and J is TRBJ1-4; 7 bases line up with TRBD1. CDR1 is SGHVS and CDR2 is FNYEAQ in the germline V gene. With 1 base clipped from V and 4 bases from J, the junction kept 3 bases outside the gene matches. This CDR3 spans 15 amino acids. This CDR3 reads CASSLVGTDNEKLFF. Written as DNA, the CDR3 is TGTGCCAGCAGCTTAGTTGGGACAGATAATGAAAAACTGTTTTTT.

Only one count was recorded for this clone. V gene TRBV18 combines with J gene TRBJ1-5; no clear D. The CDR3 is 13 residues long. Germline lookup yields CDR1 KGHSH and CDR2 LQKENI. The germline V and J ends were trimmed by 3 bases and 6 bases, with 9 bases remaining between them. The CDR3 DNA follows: TGTGCCAGCTCACCGTCTCCGTTTCAGCCCCAGCATTTT. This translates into CASSPSPFQPQHF. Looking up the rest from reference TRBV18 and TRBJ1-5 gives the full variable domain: NAGVMQNPRHLVRRRGQEARLRCSPMKGHSHVYWYRQLPEEGLKFMVYLQKENIIDESGMPKERFSAEFPKEGPSILRIQQVVRGDSAAYFCASSPSPFQPQHFGDGTRLSIL.

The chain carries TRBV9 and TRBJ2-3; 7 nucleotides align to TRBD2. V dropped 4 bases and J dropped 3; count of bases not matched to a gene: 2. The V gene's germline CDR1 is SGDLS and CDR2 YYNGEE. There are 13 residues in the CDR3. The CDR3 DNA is TGTGCCAGCAGCCCGGGGGGAACAGATACGCAGTATTTT. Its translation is CASSPGGTDTQYF.

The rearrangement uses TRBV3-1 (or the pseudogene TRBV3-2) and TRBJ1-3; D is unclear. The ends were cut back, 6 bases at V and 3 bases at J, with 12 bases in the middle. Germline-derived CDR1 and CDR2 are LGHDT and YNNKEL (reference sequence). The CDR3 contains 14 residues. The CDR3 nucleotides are TGTGCCAGCAGTCTCGGTGTAAGTGGAAACACCATATATTTT. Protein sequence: CASSLGVSGNTIYF.

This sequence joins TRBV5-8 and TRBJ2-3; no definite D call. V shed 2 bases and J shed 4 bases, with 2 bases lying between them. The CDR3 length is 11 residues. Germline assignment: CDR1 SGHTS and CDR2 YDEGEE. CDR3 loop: CASSFADTQYF. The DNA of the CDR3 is TGTGCCAGCAGCTTCGCAGATACGCAGTATTTT.

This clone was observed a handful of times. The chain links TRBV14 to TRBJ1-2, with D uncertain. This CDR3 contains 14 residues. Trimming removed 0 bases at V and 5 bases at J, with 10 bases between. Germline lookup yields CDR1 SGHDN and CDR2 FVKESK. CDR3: CASSQDHGEYGYTF. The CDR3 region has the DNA TGTGCCAGCAGCCAAGATCATGGAGAGTATGGCTACACCTTC.

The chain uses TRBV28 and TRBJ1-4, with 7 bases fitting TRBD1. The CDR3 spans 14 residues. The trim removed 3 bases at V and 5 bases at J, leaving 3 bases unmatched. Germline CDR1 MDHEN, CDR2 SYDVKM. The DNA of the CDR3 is TGTGCCAGCAGTTTCCGGGACAGAAATGAAAAACTGTTTTTT. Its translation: CASSFRDRNEKLFF.

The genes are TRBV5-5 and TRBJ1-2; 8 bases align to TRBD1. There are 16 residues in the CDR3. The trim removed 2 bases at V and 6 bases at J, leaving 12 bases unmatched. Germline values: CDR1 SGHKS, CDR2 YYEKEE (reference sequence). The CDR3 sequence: CASSLRAGGSKDGYTF. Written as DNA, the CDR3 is TGTGCCAGCAGCTTACGGGCAGGGGGCTCGAAGGATGGCTACACCTTC.

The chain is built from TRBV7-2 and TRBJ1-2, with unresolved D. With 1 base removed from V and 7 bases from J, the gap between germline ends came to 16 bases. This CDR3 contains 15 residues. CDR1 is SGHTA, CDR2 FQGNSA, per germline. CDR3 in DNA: TGTGCCAGCAGCTTAGATGGAGCCTTGGTCTCTGGCTACACCTTC. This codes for CASSLDGALVSGYTF. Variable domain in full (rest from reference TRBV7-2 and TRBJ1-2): GAGVSQSPSNKVTEKGKDVELRCDPISGHTALYWYRQSLGQGLEFLIYFQGNSAPDKSGLPSDRFSAERTGGSVSTLTIQRTQQEDSAVYLCASSLDGALVSGYTFGSGTRLTVV.

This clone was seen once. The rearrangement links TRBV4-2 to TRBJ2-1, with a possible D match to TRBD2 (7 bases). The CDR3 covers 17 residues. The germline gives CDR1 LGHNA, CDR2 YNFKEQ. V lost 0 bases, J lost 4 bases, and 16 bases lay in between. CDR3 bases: TGTGCCAGCAGCCAAGATTCTGGGGGGGCCAGTTACAATGAGCAGTTCTTC. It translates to CASSQDSGGASYNEQFF.

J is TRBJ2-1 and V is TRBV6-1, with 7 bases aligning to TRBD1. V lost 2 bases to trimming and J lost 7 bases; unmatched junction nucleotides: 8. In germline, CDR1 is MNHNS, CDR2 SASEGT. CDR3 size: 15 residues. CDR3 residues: CASSEFWTGGNEQFF. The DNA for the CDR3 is TGTGCCAGCAGTGAATTCTGGACAGGAGGTAATGAGCAGTTCTTC.

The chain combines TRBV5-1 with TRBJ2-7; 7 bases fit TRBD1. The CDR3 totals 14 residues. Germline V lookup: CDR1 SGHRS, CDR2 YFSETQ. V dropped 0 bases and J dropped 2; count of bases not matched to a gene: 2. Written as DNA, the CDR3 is TGCGCCAGCAGCTTGGCTCAGGGGGCCTACGAGCAGTACTTC. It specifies CASSLAQGAYEQYF.

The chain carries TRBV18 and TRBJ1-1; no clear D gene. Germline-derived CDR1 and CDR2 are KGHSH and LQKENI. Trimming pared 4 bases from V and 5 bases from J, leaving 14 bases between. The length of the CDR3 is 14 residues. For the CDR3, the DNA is TGTGCCAGCTCACTGTTGGGCCTTGAGACTGAAGCTTTCTTT. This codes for CASSLLGLETEAFF.

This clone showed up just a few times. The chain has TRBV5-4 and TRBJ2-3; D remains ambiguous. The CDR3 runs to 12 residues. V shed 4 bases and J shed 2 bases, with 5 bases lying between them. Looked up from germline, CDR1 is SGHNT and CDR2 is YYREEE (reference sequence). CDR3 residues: CASSRLTDTQYF. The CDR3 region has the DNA TGTGCCAGCAGCCGTCTCACAGATACGCAGTATTTT.

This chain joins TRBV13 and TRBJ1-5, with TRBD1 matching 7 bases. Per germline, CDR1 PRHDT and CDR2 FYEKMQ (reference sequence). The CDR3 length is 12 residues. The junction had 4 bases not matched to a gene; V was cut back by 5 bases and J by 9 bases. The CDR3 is CASSVRQGPQHF. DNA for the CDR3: TGTGCCAGCAGCGTTAGACAGGGGCCCCAGCATTTT.

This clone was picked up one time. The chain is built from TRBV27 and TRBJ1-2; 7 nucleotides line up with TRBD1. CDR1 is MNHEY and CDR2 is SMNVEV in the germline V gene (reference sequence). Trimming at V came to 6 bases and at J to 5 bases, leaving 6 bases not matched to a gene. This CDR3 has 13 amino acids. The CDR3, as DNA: TGTGCCAGCAGGCGACAGGGTGGATATGGCTACACCTTC. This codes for CASRRQGGYGYTF.

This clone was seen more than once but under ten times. CDR3 in amino acids: CASSFAGPGSQPQHF. The CDR3 coding sequence is TGTGCCAGCAGTTTCGCCGGACCGGGAAGTCAGCCCCAGCATTTT. The gene calls are TRBV28 and TRBJ1-5; D is uncertain. Trimming cost V 3 bases and J 6 bases, with 15 bases left between them. Germline lookup yields CDR1 MDHEN and CDR2 SYDVKM. The CDR3 has 15 residues.

Written as DNA, the CDR3 is TGTGCCAGCAGCGCTCGGAGCGGGAGGGGAGACGCTGAAGCTTTCTTT. Amino acid sequence: CASSARSGRGDAEAFF. The V and J genes are TRBV7-9 and TRBJ1-1; tentative D call: TRBD1 (5 bases). From germline, CDR1 is SEHNR and CDR2 FQNEAQ (reference sequence). V lost 5 bases, J lost 6 bases, and 22 bases lay in between. The CDR3 is 16 residues long.

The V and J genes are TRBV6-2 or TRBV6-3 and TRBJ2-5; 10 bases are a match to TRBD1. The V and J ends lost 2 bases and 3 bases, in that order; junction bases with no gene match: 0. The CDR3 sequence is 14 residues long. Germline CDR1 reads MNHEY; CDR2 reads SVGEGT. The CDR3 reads CASSYGTGEETQYF. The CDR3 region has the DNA TGTGCCAGCAGTTACGGGACAGGGGAAGAGACCCAGTACTTC.